Listed here are 18 T cell receptor beta chains from one sample, sequenced in a study of T-cell reconstitution after alpha-beta-depleted transplantation in children. The TCRbeta library was prepared with unique molecular identifiers. TCRdb reprocessed the PCR reads with MiXCR, giving one entry per CDR3 protein. The table records 800,000 to 1,000,000 distinct CDR3 sequences, roughly 29% of them present only once. The sample here was PBMCs, mostly from graft donor cells, taken 360 days after TCRalphabeta/CD19-depleted stem cell transplant. The receptor set was obtained from a boy in the first two years of life who had a stem cell transplant for SCID, so the T cells may come from the graft donor.

This chain joins TRBV3-1 and TRBJ2-7; 12 bases are shared with TRBD1. After removal of 2 bases from V and 6 bases from J, the junction contained 5 bases not matched to a gene. Germline assignment: CDR1 LGHDT and CDR2 YNNKEL (reference sequence). This CDR3 contains 15 residues. CDR3 nucleotides: TGTGCCAGCAGCCAAAAGGGACAGGGGGCGTCCGAGCAGTACTTC. Its translation: CASSQKGQGASEQYF.

J is TRBJ2-1 and V is TRBV9; the match to TRBD2 covers 10 bases. V was clipped by 1 base and J by 10 bases; unmatched bases: 11. CDR1 and CDR2 (germline): SGDLS, YYNGEE. The CDR3 has 16 residues. The chain's CDR3 is CASSVRLAGAWEEQFF. For the CDR3, the DNA is TGTGCCAGCAGCGTACGGCTAGCGGGGGCCTGGGAGGAGCAGTTCTTC.

This clonotype was recorded a few times. The chain employs TRBV20-1 and TRBJ2-7, with D uncertain. CDR1 DFQATT and CDR2 SNEGSKA come from the germline V gene (reference sequence). The CDR3 is 15 residues long. V was trimmed by 3 bases and J by 5 bases, leaving 20 bases between them. The CDR3 region has the DNA TGCAGTGCTAGTCCACCCTCCACGGTCCCGAACGAGCAGTACTTC. It encodes CSASPPSTVPNEQYF.

This clonotype showed up just a few times. The chain couples TRBV10-3 to TRBJ2-1; TRBD2 matches 9 bases. The CDR3 spans 14 residues. V gave up 4 bases and J gave up 6 bases; unmatched junction bases: 4. Germline V CDR1 and CDR2: ENHRY, SYGVKD. This CDR3 reads CAISGELAGNEQFF. In nucleotides, the CDR3 is TGTGCCATCAGTGGAGAACTAGCGGGCAATGAGCAGTTCTTC.

V is TRBV5-1 and J is TRBJ2-2; D remains unclear. The germline gives CDR1 SGHRS, CDR2 YFSETQ. V was cut by 4 bases and J by 3 bases, with 19 bases left in between. This CDR3 region has 17 residues. In DNA, the CDR3 is TGCGCCAGCAGCCGATTCTTAGTCAGGAAGGACACCGGGGAGCTGTTTTTT. Its protein product is CASSRFLVRKDTGELFF.

This clonotype was detected only a few times. The CDR3 bases are TGTGCCGTCAAGAGACTAGCTCCCACCGGGGAGCTGTTTTTT. Translated, it gives CAVKRLAPTGELFF. The J gene is TRBJ2-2, the V gene TRBV10-3, with 7 bases that match TRBD2. Unmatched junction bases numbered 10, after V lost 11 bases and J lost 4 bases. Germline V CDR1 and CDR2: ENHRY, SYGVKD. The length of the CDR3 is 14 residues.

The genes are TRBV28 and TRBJ1-1; D is perhaps TRBD1 (5 bases). CDR1 is MDHEN, CDR2 SYDVKM, per germline. CDR3 length equals 19 residues. V gave up 1 base and J gave up 6 bases, with 27 bases separating them. CDR3 sequence (DNA): TGTGCCAGCAGTTTATCGAGTTGGCTGGGTCCGAAGACAGATGCTGAAGCTTTCTTT. The encoded protein is CASSLSSWLGPKTDAEAFF.

V and J are TRBV2 and TRBJ2-5; possible D gene TRBD2, 7 bases. Trimming stripped 6 bases from V and 3 bases from J, with 14 bases between. The CDR3 runs to 14 residues. Germline CDR1 is SNHLY and CDR2 is FYNNEI. In DNA, the CDR3 is TGTGCCAGCAGCCAAGGGGGGGCAGAAGAGACCCAGTACTTC. Its translation is CASSQGGAEETQYF.

A single count supports this clonotype. The J gene is TRBJ2-1, the V gene TRBV12-3 or TRBV12-4; TRBD2 agrees at 11 bases. CDR3 length equals 16 residues. V was clipped by 5 bases and J by 8 bases; unmatched bases: 11. The CDR3, as DNA: TGTGCCAGCAGTCCCCCCCTAGCGGGGGGTAGGTATGAGCAGTTCTTC. Protein product: CASSPPLAGGRYEQFF.

In its sample, this clonotype was seen a few times. V is TRBV7-6 and J is TRBJ2-4, with 8 bases lining up with TRBD1. V lost 2 bases to trimming and J lost 1 base; unmatched junction nucleotides: 4. The CDR3 spans 16 residues. CDR1 is SGHVS and CDR2 is FNYEAQ in the germline V gene. CDR3: CASSLQGARAKNIQYF. Here the CDR3 DNA reads TGTGCCAGCAGCTTACAGGGGGCAAGGGCCAAAAACATTCAGTACTTC.

The chain carries TRBV15 and TRBJ2-3, with 8 nucleotides matching TRBD2. Germline trimming cut 1 base from V and 2 bases from J; bases unmatched to any gene: 5. This CDR3 has 16 amino acids. Germline assignment: CDR1 LNHNV and CDR2 YYDKDF (reference sequence). This CDR3 reads CATSRGPGGFTDTQYF. The CDR3, as DNA: TGTGCCACCAGCAGAGGTCCGGGGGGGTTCACAGATACGCAGTATTTT.

This clonotype came up once. The chain uses TRBV5-1 and TRBJ2-7, with D uncertain. The V end was cut by 0 bases, the J end by 6 bases, with 22 bases between. Per germline, CDR1 SGHRS and CDR2 YFSETQ. The CDR3 is made up of 17 amino acids. The CDR3 loop reads CASSLGHLPLDLGEQYF. The CDR3 region has the DNA TGCGCCAGCAGCTTGGGACATCTCCCTTTAGACCTGGGCGAGCAGTACTTC.

The chain carries TRBV6-2 or TRBV6-3 and TRBJ1-1, with D maybe TRBD1 (6 bases). The CDR3 has 12 amino acids. Germline V CDR1 and CDR2: MNHEY, SVGEGT. The CDR3 DNA is TGTGCAACAGGGTCAATGAACACTGAAGCTTTCTTT. Its protein is CATGSMNTEAFF.

The rearrangement uses TRBV5-1 and TRBJ2-1; 10 bases line up with TRBD2. The CDR3 is 18 amino acids. The germline V gene has CDR1 SGHRS and CDR2 YFSETQ. The V segment lost 2 bases and the J segment 0 bases; nucleotides outside the gene matches: 8. The chain's CDR3 is CASSFWLAGASSYNEQFF. The CDR3, as DNA: TGCGCCAGCAGCTTCTGGCTAGCGGGGGCCAGCTCCTACAATGAGCAGTTCTTC.

In its sample, this clonotype was seen a few times. CDR3 sequence (DNA): TGTGCCACCAGTGATACTTTGCACGGGGAGCTGTTTTTT. Protein product: CATSDTLHGELFF. The J gene is TRBJ2-2, the V gene TRBV24-1; D call uncertain. Germline V gene sequence: CDR1 KGHDR, CDR2 SFDVKD. The V gene lost 3 bases and the J gene lost 7 bases, with 8 bases spanning the gap. This CDR3 is built from 13 residues.

This clonotype appeared a few times. The chain recombines TRBV20-1 with TRBJ2-5; 7 bases are shared with TRBD1. Germline assignment: CDR1 DFQATT and CDR2 SNEGSKA (reference sequence). J lost 1 base, V lost 5 bases, and 4 bases had no gene match. The CDR3 spans 13 residues. CDR3 nucleotides: TGCAGTGCTGTCACAGGGGTCCAAGAGACCCAGTACTTC. This encodes CSAVTGVQETQYF.

The chain combines TRBV7-9 with TRBJ1-1; D perhaps matches TRBD1 (6 bases). The CDR3 totals 11 residues. V was trimmed by 7 bases and J by 8 bases, leaving 11 bases between them. In germline, CDR1 is SEHNR, CDR2 FQNEAQ (reference sequence). CDR3 DNA sequence: TGTGCCAGCATACCCGGGACAGAAGCTTTCTTT. Translation: CASIPGTEAFF.

This clonotype appeared many times. This sequence joins TRBV4-1 and TRBJ2-1; 14 nucleotides agree with TRBD2. Per the germline V gene, CDR1 is MGHRA and CDR2 is YSYEKL. V was clipped by 4 bases and J by 8 bases; unmatched bases: 7. This CDR3 contains 16 residues. Here the CDR3 reads CASSPRRTSGGHEQFF. The CDR3 DNA follows: TGCGCCAGCAGCCCGCGGAGGACTAGCGGGGGGCATGAGCAGTTCTTC.